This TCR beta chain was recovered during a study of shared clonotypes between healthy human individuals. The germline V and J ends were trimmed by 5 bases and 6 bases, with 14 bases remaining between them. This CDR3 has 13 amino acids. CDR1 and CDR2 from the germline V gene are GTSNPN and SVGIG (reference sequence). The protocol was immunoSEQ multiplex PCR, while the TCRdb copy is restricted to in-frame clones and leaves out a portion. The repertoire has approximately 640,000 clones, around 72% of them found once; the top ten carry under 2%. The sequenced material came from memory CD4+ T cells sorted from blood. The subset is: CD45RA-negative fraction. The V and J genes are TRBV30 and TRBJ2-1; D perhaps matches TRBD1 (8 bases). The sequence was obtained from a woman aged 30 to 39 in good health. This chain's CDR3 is CAWHRGGSNEQFF. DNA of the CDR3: TGTGCCTGGCACAGGGGGGGAAGCAATGAGCAGTTCTTC.